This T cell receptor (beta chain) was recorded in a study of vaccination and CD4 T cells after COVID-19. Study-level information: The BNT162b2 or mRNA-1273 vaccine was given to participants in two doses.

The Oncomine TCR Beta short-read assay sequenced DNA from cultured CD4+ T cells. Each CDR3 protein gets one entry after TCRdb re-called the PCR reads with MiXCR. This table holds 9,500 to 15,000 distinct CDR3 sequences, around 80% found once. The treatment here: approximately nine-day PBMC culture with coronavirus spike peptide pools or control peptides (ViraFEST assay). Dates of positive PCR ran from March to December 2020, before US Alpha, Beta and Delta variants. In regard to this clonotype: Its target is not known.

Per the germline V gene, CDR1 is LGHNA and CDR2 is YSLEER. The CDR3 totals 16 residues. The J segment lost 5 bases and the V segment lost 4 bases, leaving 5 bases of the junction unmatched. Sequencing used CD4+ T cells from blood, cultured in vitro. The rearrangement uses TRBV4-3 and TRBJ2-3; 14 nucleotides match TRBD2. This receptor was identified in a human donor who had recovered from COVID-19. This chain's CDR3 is CASSRRLAGGQDTQYF. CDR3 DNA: TGCGCCAGCAGCCGCCGACTAGCGGGAGGGCAAGATACGCAGTATTTT.